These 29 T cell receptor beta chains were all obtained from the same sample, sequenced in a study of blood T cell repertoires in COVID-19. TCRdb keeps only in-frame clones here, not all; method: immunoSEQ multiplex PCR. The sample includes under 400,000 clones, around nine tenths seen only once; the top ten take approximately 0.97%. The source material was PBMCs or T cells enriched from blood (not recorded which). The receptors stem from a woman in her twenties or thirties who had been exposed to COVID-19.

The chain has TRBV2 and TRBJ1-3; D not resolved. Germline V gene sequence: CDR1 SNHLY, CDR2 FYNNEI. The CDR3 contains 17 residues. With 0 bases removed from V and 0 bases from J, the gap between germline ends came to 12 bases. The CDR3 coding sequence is TGTGCCAGCAGTGAAGCACAAAGTTACGCCTCTGGAAACACCATATATTTT. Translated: CASSEAQSYASGNTIYF.

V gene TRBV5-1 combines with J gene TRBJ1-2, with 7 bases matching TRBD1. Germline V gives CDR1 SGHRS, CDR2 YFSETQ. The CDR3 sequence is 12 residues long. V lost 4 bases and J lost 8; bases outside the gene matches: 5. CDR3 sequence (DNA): TGCGCCAGCAGCCGGGACAGTGAGGGCTACACCTTC. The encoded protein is CASSRDSEGYTF.

CDR3 nucleotide sequence: TGCGCCAGCAGCTCCCATCTTATCGCAGGCTACAATGAGCAGTTCTTC. Residues: CASSSHLIAGYNEQFF. This chain connects TRBV5-1 to TRBJ2-1, with D unclear. V was pared by 3 bases and J by 3 bases, with 16 bases between. Germline V gene data show CDR1 as SGHRS and CDR2 as YFSETQ. The CDR3 length is 16 residues. The full variable domain, with the rest looked up from reference TRBV5-1 and TRBJ2-1, is KAGVTQTPRYLIKTRGQQVTLSCSPISGHRSVSWYQQTPGQGLQFLFEYFSETQRNKGNFPGRFSGRQFSNSRSEMNVSTLELGDSALYLCASSSHLIAGYNEQFFGPGTRLTVL.

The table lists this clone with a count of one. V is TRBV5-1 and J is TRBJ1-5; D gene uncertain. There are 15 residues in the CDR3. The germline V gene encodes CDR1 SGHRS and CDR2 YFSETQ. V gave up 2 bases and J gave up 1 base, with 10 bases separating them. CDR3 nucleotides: TGCGCCAGCAGCTTAGGAGGGTGGAGCAATCAGCCCCAGCATTTT. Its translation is CASSLGGWSNQPQHF.

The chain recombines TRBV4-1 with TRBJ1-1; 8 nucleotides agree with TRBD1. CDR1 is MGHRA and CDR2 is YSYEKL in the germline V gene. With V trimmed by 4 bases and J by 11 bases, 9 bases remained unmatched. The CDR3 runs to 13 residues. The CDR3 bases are TGCGCCAGCAGCCTCGAGGGGCAGGGGGCTGCTTTCTTT. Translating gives CASSLEGQGAAFF.

The CDR3 nucleotides are TGTGCCAGCATGGCGGGAGTGGACAATGAGCAGTTCTTC. Amino acids: CASMAGVDNEQFF. The gene calls are TRBV6-5 and TRBJ2-1; TRBD2 matches at 7 bases. The germline gives CDR1 MNHEY, CDR2 SVGAGI. V shed 7 bases, J shed 5 bases, and the junction held 5 bases outside the gene matches. The length of the CDR3 is 13 residues.

The DNA of the CDR3 is TGTGCCAGCAGCATAAGCGGGACCTACAATGAGCAGTTCTTC. Translating gives CASSISGTYNEQFF. The chain is built from TRBV5-6 and TRBJ2-1, with TRBD2 matching over 7 bases. This CDR3 has 14 residues. Trimming at V came to 4 bases and at J to 2 bases, leaving 3 bases not matched to a gene. Germline-derived CDR1 and CDR2 are SGHDT and YYEEEE.

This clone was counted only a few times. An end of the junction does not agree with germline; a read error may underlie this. CDR3 sequence (DNA): TGTGCTAGCAGCTTAGGCCTAGCGGGAAGCGACGAGCAGTACTTC. Translating it yields CASSLGLAGSDEQYF. This chain joins TRBV7-7 and TRBJ2-7; 9 bases map to TRBD2. The length of the CDR3 is 15 residues. CDR1 is SSHAT, CDR2 FNYEAQ, per germline (reference sequence).

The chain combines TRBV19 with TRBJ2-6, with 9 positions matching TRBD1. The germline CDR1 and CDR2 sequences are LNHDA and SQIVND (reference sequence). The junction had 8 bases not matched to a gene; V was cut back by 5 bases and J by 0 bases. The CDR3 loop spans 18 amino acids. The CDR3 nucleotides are TGTGCCAGTAGTGCACCGGGACAGGGATTCTCTGGGGCCAACGTCCTGACTTTC. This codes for CASSAPGQGFSGANVLTF. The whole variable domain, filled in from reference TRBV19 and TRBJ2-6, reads DGGITQSPKYLFRKEGQNVTLSCEQNLNHDAMYWYRQDPGQGLRLIYYSQIVNDFQKGDIAEGYSVSREKKESFPLTVTSAQKNPTAFYLCASSAPGQGFSGANVLTFGAGSRLTVL.

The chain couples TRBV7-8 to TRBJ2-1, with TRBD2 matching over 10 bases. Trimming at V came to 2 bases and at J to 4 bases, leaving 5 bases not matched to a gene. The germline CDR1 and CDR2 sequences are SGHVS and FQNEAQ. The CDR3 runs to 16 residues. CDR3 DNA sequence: TGTGCCAGCAGCTTACAGGGACTAGCGCGATACAATGAGCAGTTCTTC. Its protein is CASSLQGLARYNEQFF. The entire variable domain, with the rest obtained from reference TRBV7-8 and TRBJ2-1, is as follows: GAGVSQSPRYKVAKRGQDVALRCDPISGHVSLFWYQQALGQGPEFLTYFQNEAQLDKSGLPSDRFFAERPEGSVSTLKIQRTQQEDSAVYLCASSLQGLARYNEQFFGPGTRLTVL.

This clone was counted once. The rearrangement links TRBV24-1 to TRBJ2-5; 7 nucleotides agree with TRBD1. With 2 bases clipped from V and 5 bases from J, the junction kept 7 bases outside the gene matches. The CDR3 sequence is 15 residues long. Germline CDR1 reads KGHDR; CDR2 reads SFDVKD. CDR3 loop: CATSDYRGIAETQYF. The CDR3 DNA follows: TGTGCCACCAGTGATTACAGGGGCATCGCCGAGACCCAGTACTTC.

The CDR3 region is CASSETGGLRDIQYF. The CDR3 DNA reads as TGCGCCAGCAGCGAAACAGGGGGCCTAAGGGACATTCAGTACTTC. This sequence joins TRBV5-1 and TRBJ2-4, with 9 positions matching TRBD1. Trimming at V came to 4 bases and at J to 8 bases, leaving 10 bases not matched to a gene. This CDR3 is 15 amino acids long. Germline V gene sequence: CDR1 SGHRS, CDR2 YFSETQ.

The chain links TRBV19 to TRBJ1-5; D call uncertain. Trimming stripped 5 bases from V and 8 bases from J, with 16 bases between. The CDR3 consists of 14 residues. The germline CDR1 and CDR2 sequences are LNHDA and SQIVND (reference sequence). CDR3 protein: CASSSGTTFEPQHF. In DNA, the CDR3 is TGTGCCAGTAGTTCCGGAACGACATTTGAGCCCCAGCATTTT.

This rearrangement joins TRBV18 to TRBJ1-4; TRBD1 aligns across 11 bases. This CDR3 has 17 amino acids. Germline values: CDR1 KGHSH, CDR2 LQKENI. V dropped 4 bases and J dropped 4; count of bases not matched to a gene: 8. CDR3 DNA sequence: TGTGCCAGCTCACGGGCGGGACAGGGGGATCTTAATGAAAAACTGTTTTTT. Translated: CASSRAGQGDLNEKLFF.

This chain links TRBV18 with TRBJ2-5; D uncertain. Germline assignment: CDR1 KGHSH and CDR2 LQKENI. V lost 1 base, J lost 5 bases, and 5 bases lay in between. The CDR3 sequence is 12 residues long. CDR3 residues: CASSPQEETQYF. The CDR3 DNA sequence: TGTGCCAGCTCACCACAAGAGGAGACCCAGTACTTC.

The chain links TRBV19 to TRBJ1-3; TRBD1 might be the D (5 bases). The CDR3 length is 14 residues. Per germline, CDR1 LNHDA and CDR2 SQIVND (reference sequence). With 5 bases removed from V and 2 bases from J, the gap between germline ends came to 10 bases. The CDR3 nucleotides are TGTGCCAGTAGTCCGGACATCACTGGAAACACCATATATTTT. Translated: CASSPDITGNTIYF.

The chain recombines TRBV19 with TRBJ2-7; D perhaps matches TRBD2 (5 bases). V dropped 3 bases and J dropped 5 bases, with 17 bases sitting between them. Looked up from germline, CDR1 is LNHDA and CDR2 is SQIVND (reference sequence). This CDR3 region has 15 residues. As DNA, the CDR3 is TGTGCCAGTAGTATCGCTAGCTCGGAGCTAAACGAGCAGTACTTC. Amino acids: CASSIASSELNEQYF.

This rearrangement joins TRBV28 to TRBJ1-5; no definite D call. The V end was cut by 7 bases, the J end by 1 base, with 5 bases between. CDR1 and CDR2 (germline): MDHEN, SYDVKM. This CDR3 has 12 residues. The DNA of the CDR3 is TGTGCCAGCACCCAGAGCAATCAGCCCCAGCATTTT. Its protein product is CASTQSNQPQHF. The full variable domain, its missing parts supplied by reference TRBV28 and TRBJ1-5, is DVKVTQSSRYLVKRTGEKVFLECVQDMDHENMFWYRQDPGLGLRLIYFSYDVKMKEKGDIPEGYSVSREKKERFSLILESASTNQTSMYLCASTQSNQPQHFGDGTRLSIL.

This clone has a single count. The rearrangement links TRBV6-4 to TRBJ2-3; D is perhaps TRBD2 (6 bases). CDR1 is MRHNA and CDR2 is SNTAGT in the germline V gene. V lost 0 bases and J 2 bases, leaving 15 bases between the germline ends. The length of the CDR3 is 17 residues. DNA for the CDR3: TGTGCCAGCAGTGACTCGACACAAGGCGGGGTCACAGATACGCAGTATTTT. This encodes CASSDSTQGGVTDTQYF.

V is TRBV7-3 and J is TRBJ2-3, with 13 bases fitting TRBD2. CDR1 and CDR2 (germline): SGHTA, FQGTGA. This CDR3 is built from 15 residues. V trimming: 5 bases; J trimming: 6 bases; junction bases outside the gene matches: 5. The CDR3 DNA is TGTGCCAGCAGCCTCGGACTAGCGGGGGTTGATACGCAGTATTTT. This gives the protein CASSLGLAGVDTQYF.

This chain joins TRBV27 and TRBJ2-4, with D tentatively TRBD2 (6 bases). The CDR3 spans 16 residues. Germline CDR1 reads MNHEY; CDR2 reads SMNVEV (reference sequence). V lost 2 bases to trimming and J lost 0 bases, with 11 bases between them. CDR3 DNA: TGTGCCAGCAGTTTAAGGAGGGTTCTAGCCAAAAACATTCAGTACTTC. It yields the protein CASSLRRVLAKNIQYF.

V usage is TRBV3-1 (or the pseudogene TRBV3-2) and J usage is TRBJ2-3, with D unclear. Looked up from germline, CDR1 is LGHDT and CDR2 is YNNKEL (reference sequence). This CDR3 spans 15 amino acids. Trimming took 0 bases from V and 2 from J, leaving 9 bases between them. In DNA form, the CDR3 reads TGTGCCAGCAGCCAAGAATGGCTTCCCACAGATACGCAGTATTTT. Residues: CASSQEWLPTDTQYF.

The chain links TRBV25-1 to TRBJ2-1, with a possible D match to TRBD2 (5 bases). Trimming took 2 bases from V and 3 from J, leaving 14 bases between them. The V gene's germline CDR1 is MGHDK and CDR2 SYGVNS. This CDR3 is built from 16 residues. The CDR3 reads CASSEAGRGDYNEQFF. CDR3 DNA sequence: TGTGCCAGCAGTGAAGCGGGCCGGGGAGACTACAATGAGCAGTTCTTC.

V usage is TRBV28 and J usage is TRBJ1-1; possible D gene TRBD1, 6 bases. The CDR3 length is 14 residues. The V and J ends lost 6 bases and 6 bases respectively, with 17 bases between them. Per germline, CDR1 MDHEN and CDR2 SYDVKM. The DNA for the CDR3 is TGTGCCAGCAGCACCCAGGGGCTTTCGGCTGAAGCTTTCTTT. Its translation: CASSTQGLSAEAFF.

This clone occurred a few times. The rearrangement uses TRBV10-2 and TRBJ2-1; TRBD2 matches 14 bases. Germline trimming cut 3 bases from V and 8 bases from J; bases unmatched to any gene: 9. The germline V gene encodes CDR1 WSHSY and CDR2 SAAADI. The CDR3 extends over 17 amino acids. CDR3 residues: CASSDRLAGGPSDEQFF. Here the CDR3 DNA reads TGCGCCAGCAGTGATAGACTAGCGGGAGGGCCTTCAGATGAGCAGTTCTTC.

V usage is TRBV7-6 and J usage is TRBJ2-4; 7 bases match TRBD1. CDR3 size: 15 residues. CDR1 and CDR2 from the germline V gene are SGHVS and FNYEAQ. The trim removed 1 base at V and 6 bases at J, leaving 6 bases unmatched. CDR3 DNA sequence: TGTGCCAGCAGCTTAGAGGCAGGGGACAGAAACATTCAGTACTTC. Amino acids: CASSLEAGDRNIQYF.

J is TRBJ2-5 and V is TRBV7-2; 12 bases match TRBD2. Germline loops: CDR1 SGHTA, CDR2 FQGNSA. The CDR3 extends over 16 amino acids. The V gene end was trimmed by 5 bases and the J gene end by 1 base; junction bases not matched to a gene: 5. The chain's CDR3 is CASSKGLAGSQETQYF. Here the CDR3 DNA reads TGTGCCAGCAGCAAAGGACTAGCGGGGTCCCAAGAGACCCAGTACTTC.

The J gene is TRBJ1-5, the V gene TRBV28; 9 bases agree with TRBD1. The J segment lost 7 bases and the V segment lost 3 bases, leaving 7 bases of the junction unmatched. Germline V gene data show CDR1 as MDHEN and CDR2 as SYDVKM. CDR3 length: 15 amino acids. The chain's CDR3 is CASSFDRGGRQPQHF. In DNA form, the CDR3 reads TGTGCCAGCAGTTTCGACAGGGGGGGGCGACAGCCCCAGCATTTT. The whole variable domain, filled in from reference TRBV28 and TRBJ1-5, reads DVKVTQSSRYLVKRTGEKVFLECVQDMDHENMFWYRQDPGLGLRLIYFSYDVKMKEKGDIPEGYSVSREKKERFSLILESASTNQTSMYLCASSFDRGGRQPQHFGDGTRLSIL.

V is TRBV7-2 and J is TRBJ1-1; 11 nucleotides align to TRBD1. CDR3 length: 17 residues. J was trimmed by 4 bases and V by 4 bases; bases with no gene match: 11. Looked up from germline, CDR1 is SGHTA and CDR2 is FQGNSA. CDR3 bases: TGTGCCAGCAGCTCCCGCCGGGACAGGGGGTTCCGCACTGAAGCTTTCTTT. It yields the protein CASSSRRDRGFRTEAFF.